The TCR beta chain described here comes from a study of T-cell memory formation after mild COVID-19. For this clonotype: Its antigen remains unidentified.

TCRdb reanalysed the 5' RACE reads using MiXCR and keeps one entry per CDR3 protein. Among around 250,000 distinct CDR3 sequences listed, roughly 14% were seen once. The germline gives CDR1 MNHEY, CDR2 SMNVEV (reference sequence). This CDR3 has 15 amino acids. V gave up 5 bases and J gave up 4 bases; unmatched junction bases: 9. Findings of the study overall: Memory from before infection featured some responding clones, which suggests cross-reactive memory joined. Of the contracting clones, CD4+ ones lay mainly in CM and EM, and CD8+ ones in EMRA.

Material: PBMCs or a T cell subset sorted from them (not recorded which). The sequence came from an adult woman who had mild COVID-19 (a few samples of this study predate the infection). Cell type and time point are not known. This chain links TRBV27 with TRBJ1-2; 8 bases fit TRBD1. The CDR3 region is CASSQPGTGFYGYTF. The CDR3 region has the DNA TGTGCCAGCAGTCAACCCGGGACAGGTTTCTATGGCTACACCTTC.